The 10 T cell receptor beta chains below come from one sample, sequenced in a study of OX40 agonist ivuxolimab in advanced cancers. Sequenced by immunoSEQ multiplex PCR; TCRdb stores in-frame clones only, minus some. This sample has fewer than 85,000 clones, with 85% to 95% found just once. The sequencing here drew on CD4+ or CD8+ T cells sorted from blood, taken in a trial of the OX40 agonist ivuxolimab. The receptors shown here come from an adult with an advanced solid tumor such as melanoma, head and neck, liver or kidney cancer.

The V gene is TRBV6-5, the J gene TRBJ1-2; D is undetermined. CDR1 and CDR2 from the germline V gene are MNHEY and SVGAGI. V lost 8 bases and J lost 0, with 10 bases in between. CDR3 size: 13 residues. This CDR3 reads CASRQPSNYGYTF. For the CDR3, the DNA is TGTGCCAGCCGGCAGCCGTCTAACTATGGCTACACCTTC.

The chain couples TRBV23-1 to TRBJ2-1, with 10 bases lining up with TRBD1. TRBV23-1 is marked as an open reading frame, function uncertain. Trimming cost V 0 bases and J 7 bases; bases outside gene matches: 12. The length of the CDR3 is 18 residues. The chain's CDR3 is CASSQSQARDRGINEQFF. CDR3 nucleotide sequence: TGCGCCAGCAGTCAATCGCAAGCGCGGGACAGGGGTATTAATGAGCAGTTCTTC.

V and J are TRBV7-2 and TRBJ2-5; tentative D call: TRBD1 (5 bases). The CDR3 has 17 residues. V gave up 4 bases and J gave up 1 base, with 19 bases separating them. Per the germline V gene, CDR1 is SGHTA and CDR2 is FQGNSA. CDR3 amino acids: CASSSQGGPRIQETQYF. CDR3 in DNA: TGTGCCAGCAGCTCCCAGGGTGGGCCCCGTATCCAAGAGACCCAGTACTTC.

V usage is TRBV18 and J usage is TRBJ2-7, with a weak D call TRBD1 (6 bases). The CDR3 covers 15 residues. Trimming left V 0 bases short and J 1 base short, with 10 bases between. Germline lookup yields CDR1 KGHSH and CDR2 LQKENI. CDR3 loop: CASSPPNRDSYEQYF. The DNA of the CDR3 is TGTGCCAGCTCACCACCGAACAGGGATTCCTACGAGCAGTACTTC.

CDR3 in amino acids: CASSGDSYEQYF. CDR3 sequence (DNA): TGTGCCAGCAGTGGGGATTCCTACGAGCAGTACTTC. The chain carries TRBV6-1 and TRBJ2-7; D is unresolved. Germline values: CDR1 MNHNS, CDR2 SASEGT. CDR3 length: 12 residues. V lost 4 bases and J 1 base, leaving 5 bases between the germline ends.

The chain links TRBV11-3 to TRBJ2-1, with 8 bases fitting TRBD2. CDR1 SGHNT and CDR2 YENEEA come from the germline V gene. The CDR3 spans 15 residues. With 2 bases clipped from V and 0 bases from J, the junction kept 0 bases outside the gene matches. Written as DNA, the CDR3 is TGTGCCAGCAGCTTACGGGGGGGCTCCTACAATGAGCAGTTCTTC. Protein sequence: CASSLRGGSYNEQFF.

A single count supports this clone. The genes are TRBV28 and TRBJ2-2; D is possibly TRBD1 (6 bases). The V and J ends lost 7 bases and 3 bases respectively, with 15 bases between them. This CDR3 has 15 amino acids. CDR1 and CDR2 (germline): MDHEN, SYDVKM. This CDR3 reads CASTLKQGDTGELFF. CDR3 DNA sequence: TGTGCCAGCACCTTAAAACAGGGAGACACCGGGGAGCTGTTTTTT.

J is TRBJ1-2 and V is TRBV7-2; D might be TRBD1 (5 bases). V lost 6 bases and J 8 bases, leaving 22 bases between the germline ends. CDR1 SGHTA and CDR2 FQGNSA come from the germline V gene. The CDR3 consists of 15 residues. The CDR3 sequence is CASRAAGVASSGYTF. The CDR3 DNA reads TGTGCCAGCAGGGCGGCGGGGGTAGCCAGCAGCGGCTACACCTTC.

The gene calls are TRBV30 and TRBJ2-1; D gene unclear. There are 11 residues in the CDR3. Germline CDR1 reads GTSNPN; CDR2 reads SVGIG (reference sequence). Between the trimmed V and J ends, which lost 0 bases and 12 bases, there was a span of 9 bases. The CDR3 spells CAWSVGGLQFF. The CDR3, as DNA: TGTGCCTGGAGTGTAGGTGGGTTGCAGTTCTTC. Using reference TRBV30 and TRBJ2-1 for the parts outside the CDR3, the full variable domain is SQTIHQWPATLVQPVGSPLSLECTVEGTSNPNLYWYRQAAGRGLQLLFYSVGIGQISSEVPQNLSASRPQDRQFILSSKKLLLSDSGFYLCAWSVGGLQFFGPGTRLTVL.

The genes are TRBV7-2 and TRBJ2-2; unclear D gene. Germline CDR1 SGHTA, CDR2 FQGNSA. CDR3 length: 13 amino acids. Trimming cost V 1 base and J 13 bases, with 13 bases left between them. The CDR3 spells CASSLGGSLALFF. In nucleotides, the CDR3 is TGTGCCAGCAGCTTAGGGGGAAGTCTGGCGCTGTTTTTT.